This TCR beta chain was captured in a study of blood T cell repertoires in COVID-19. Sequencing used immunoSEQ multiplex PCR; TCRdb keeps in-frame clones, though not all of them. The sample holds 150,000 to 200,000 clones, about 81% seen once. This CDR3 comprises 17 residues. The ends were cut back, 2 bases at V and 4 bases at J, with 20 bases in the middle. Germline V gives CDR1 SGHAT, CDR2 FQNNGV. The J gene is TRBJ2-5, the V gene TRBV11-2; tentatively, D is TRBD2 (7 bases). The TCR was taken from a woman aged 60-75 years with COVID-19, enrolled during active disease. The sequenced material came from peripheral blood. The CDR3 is CASSLLFGGPRGETQYF. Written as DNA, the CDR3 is TGTGCCAGCAGCTTATTGTTCGGGGGGCCTAGGGGAGAGACCCAGTACTTC.